The 6 T cell receptor beta chains below come from one sample, sequenced in a study of beta chain features in type 1 diabetes. The isolated RNA, all of it, was reverse transcribed, so expressed TCRB transcripts were what got sequenced. Clones were read by immunoSEQ multiplex PCR, and TCRdb kept only the in-frame ones, dropping some. The sample includes approximately 200,000 clones, 9.6% seen only once; the top ten take about 0.037%. The specimen was naive CD4+ T cells from blood. Every receptor here comes from a woman between 18 and 29 years old in good health.

This clone showed up just a few times. V is TRBV9 and J is TRBJ1-2; 9 bases match TRBD1. Germline V CDR1 and CDR2: SGDLS, YYNGEE. Losses at the gene ends were 3 bases for V and 8 bases for J; bases not matched to a gene: 11. The CDR3 is 15 amino acids. Written as DNA, the CDR3 is TGTGCCAGCAGCGAAAAGTTACAGGGGGCGCAGGGCTACACCTTC. Translated: CASSEKLQGAQGYTF.

The chain has TRBV12-5 and TRBJ2-7, with D possibly TRBD1 on 6 matching bases. CDR1 and CDR2 (germline): LGHNT, FRNRAP. This CDR3 is 15 amino acids long. V was trimmed by 6 bases and J by 4 bases, leaving 19 bases between them. CDR3 DNA: TGTGCTAGTGGCCCCACCCAATTGGGGGCTTACGAGCAGTACTTC. Translating it yields CASGPTQLGAYEQYF.

The V call is TRBV6-5, the J call TRBJ2-3, with D perhaps matching TRBD1 (5 bases). The germline gives CDR1 MNHEY, CDR2 SVGAGI. This CDR3 is built from 14 residues. V was trimmed by 6 bases and J by 1 base, leaving 11 bases between them. This CDR3 reads CASRIRVGTDTQYF. The CDR3 bases are TGTGCCAGCAGAATCAGGGTGGGCACAGATACGCAGTATTTT.

This clone was observed a few times. The rearrangement joins TRBV7-2 to TRBJ2-2, with a tentative D call TRBD2 (7 bases). Trimming pared 2 bases from V and 7 bases from J, leaving 23 bases between. CDR3 length: 18 amino acids. Germline assignment: CDR1 SGHTA and CDR2 FQGNSA. This chain's CDR3 is CASSLYRGARVSGGELFF. The CDR3 DNA reads as TGTGCCAGCAGCTTATATCGGGGGGCAAGAGTTAGTGGCGGGGAGCTGTTTTTT.

This clone was counted only a few times. The gene calls are TRBV7-9 and TRBJ1-1; a weak D match, TRBD1 (5 bases). This CDR3 comprises 16 residues. CDR1 and CDR2 from the germline V gene are SEHNR and FQNEAQ (reference sequence). With 6 bases removed from V and 0 bases from J, the gap between germline ends came to 17 bases. The CDR3 DNA reads as TGTGCCAGCAGACCCAAGTGGGGCCTTTTGAACACTGAAGCTTTCTTT. Its protein is CASRPKWGLLNTEAFF.

The sample holds many counts of this clone. V gene TRBV7-9 combines with J gene TRBJ2-1, with D possibly TRBD2 on 6 matching bases. V was pared by 3 bases and J by 10 bases, with 16 bases between. Per germline, CDR1 SEHNR and CDR2 FQNEAQ (reference sequence). This CDR3 region has 14 residues. CDR3: CASSLVGGRGEQFF. The CDR3, as DNA: TGTGCCAGCAGCTTGGTCGGGGGTCGGGGGGAGCAGTTCTTC. Complete variable domain (other parts from reference TRBV7-9 and TRBJ2-1): DTGVSQNPRHKITKRGQNVTFRCDPISEHNRLYWYRQTLGQGPEFLTYFQNEAQLEKSRLLSDRFSAERPKGSFSTLEIQRTEQGDSAMYLCASSLVGGRGEQFFGPGTRLTVL.